Each of the 27 T cell receptor beta chains below was sequenced from the same sample in a study of human T cells and chemical hapten exposure. Time point defined: patch test 1, 2 weeks after DPC sensitization. The treatment is: therapeutic diphenylcyclopropenone sensitization with weekly scalp DPC. Via MiXCR, TCRdb re-called the RACE reads, giving one row per CDR3 protein. The sample holds about 360,000 distinct CDR3 sequences, approximately 5.1% seen once. Here the sequenced sample was whole blood, taken in connection with sensitization to the hapten diphenylcyclopropenone (DPC). The origin of the receptors is a woman between 50 and 59 years old with alopecia areata. Some clones in this sample may be carry-over from other donors' samples.

This clonotype occurred many times. This chain links TRBV5-1 with TRBJ1-1, with a possible D match to TRBD1 (5 bases). The CDR3 contains 14 residues. Germline assignment: CDR1 SGHRS and CDR2 YFSETQ. Deletions cut 2 bases from V and 6 bases from J, with 14 bases between. In DNA, the CDR3 is TGCGCCAGCAGCTTACAGGCCCCGAGGGCTGAAGCTTTCTTT. Its protein product is CASSLQAPRAEAFF.

In its sample, this clonotype was seen many times. The chain combines TRBV25-1 with TRBJ2-7, with a weak D call TRBD1 (6 bases). In germline, CDR1 is MGHDK, CDR2 SYGVNS. This CDR3 spans 16 amino acids. Trimming stripped 3 bases from V and 0 bases from J, with 15 bases between. CDR3 DNA sequence: TGTGCCAGCAGTGATCCAGGGGCCGCGCGCTCCTACGAGCAGTACTTC. Its translation is CASSDPGAARSYEQYF.

V gene TRBV6-6 combines with J gene TRBJ1-1; no definite D call. Germline V gives CDR1 MNHNY, CDR2 SVGAGI (reference sequence). Between the trimmed V and J ends, which lost 4 bases and 2 bases, there was a span of 8 bases. The CDR3 consists of 13 residues. CDR3 DNA: TGTGCCAGCAGTTGGGAGAGAAACACTGAAGCTTTCTTT. Residues: CASSWERNTEAFF.

This clonotype was observed at least ten times. The V and J genes are TRBV15 and TRBJ1-5; 7 nucleotides line up with TRBD1. The V segment lost 0 bases and the J segment 6 bases; nucleotides outside the gene matches: 5. CDR3 length equals 15 residues. Germline V lookup: CDR1 LNHNV, CDR2 YYDKDF (reference sequence). The chain's CDR3 is CATSREQGWGQPQHF. The CDR3 DNA sequence: TGTGCCACCAGCAGAGAACAGGGGTGGGGTCAGCCCCAGCATTTT.

This clonotype was found many times. The V and J genes are TRBV12-3 or TRBV12-4 and TRBJ1-2; the D gene is possibly TRBD1 (6 bases). V lost 5 bases and J 7 bases, leaving 17 bases between the germline ends. The CDR3 contains 14 residues. The CDR3: CASSTQIWGLGYTF. In DNA form, the CDR3 reads TGTGCCAGCAGTACCCAAATTTGGGGGCTTGGCTACACCTTC.

The J gene is TRBJ2-1, the V gene TRBV6-6; TRBD1 matches 7 bases. V shed 7 bases and J 9 bases; nucleotides not matched to a gene: 6. Germline V gene lookup returns CDR1 MNHNY and CDR2 SVGAGI (reference sequence). The CDR3 runs to 12 residues. CDR3 amino acids: CASTPRGTEQFF. The CDR3 DNA follows: TGTGCCAGCACTCCCAGGGGGACTGAGCAGTTCTTC.

This clonotype was seen ten or more times. The chain carries TRBV6-5 and TRBJ2-1; D not certain. This CDR3 has 13 amino acids. Trimming stripped 0 bases from V and 8 bases from J, with 8 bases between. CDR1 and CDR2 (germline): MNHEY, SVGAGI. In DNA, the CDR3 is TGTGCCAGCAGTTACTCCCTCGGGTATGAGCAGTTCTTC. Translating gives CASSYSLGYEQFF.

This clonotype was counted only a few times. This chain uses TRBV28 with TRBJ1-1, with D possibly TRBD1 on 5 matching bases. CDR1 MDHEN and CDR2 SYDVKM come from the germline V gene. CDR3 length: 12 amino acids. Trimming removed 4 bases from V and 11 bases from J, with 14 bases in between. Here the CDR3 reads CASSSFTRAAFF. The CDR3 DNA follows: TGTGCCAGCAGTTCTTTTACCAGGGCGGCTTTCTTT.

This clonotype has just a few counts. The genes are TRBV6-5 and TRBJ2-3, with 12 positions matching TRBD2. Germline-derived CDR1 and CDR2 are MNHEY and SVGAGI. V lost 6 bases, J lost 4 bases, and 8 bases stayed unmatched. This CDR3 is built from 16 residues. This CDR3 reads CASRYRLAGVADTQYF. CDR3 coding DNA: TGTGCCAGCAGGTACCGACTAGCGGGAGTAGCAGATACGCAGTATTTT.

The rearrangement joins TRBV11-2 to TRBJ2-7, with D perhaps given as TRBD1 or TRBD2 (5 bases each). CDR1 and CDR2 (germline): SGHAT, FQNNGV. The CDR3 is 13 amino acids. Trimming removed 3 bases at V and 7 bases at J, with 13 bases between. The CDR3 loop is CASSFGTGQEQYF. DNA for the CDR3: TGTGCCAGCAGCTTCGGGACGGGGCAAGAGCAGTACTTC.

This clonotype showed up just a few times. The rearrangement links TRBV3-1 to TRBJ2-3; tentatively, D is TRBD2 (6 bases). V was clipped by 1 base and J by 4 bases, with 15 bases between them. The CDR3 sequence is 16 residues long. Germline V CDR1 and CDR2: LGHDT, YNNKEL (reference sequence). The CDR3 region has the DNA TGTGCCAGCAGCCAAGGCCCCCAGGGAGGTGCAGATACGCAGTATTTT. Translating gives CASSQGPQGGADTQYF.

This clonotype was seen only a few times. V is TRBV24-1 and J is TRBJ2-5; 13 nucleotides agree with TRBD2. V lost 5 bases and J lost 3; bases outside the gene matches: 5. CDR1 is KGHDR and CDR2 is SFDVKD in the germline V gene. The CDR3 extends over 16 amino acids. The CDR3 loop reads CATSVGLAGVEETQYF. In DNA form, the CDR3 reads TGTGCCACCAGTGTCGGACTAGCGGGAGTAGAAGAGACCCAGTACTTC.

At least ten counts were recorded for this clonotype. The chain joins TRBV5-4 to TRBJ2-3, with D perhaps matching TRBD2 (6 bases). The V gene's germline CDR1 is SGHNT and CDR2 YYREEE (reference sequence). Between the trimmed V and J ends, which lost 4 bases and 5 bases, there was a span of 17 bases. The CDR3 has 15 residues. The CDR3 region has the DNA TGTGCCAGCAGCCTGAGGGGAGGCCGAGGAGATACGCAGTATTTT. It is translated as CASSLRGGRGDTQYF.

Many counts were recorded for this clonotype. The chain carries TRBV29-1 and TRBJ2-3; D is uncertain. The ends were cut back, 6 bases at V and 1 base at J, with 11 bases in the middle. CDR1 SQVTM and CDR2 ANQGSEA come from the germline V gene. The CDR3 covers 13 residues. The CDR3 region is CSVYHDRTDTQYF. Here the CDR3 DNA reads TGCAGCGTCTACCATGATCGCACAGATACGCAGTATTTT.

The gene calls are TRBV2 and TRBJ1-2; D is undetermined. The CDR3 has 14 amino acids. Germline V gene lookup returns CDR1 SNHLY and CDR2 FYNNEI. With 4 bases removed from V and 4 bases from J, the gap between germline ends came to 13 bases. The DNA for the CDR3 is TGTGCCAGCAGTGGCGAGGGTCTCGCCTATGGCTACACCTTC. Protein product: CASSGEGLAYGYTF.

This chain uses TRBV6-6 with TRBJ1-5; 7 bases map to TRBD1. CDR3 length: 13 residues. Germline CDR1 is MNHNY and CDR2 is SVGAGI (reference sequence). J lost 4 bases, V lost 7 bases, and 4 bases had no gene match. The CDR3 DNA reads TGTGCCAGCACCCCGACAGGGAATCAGCCCCAGCATTTT. Its protein is CASTPTGNQPQHF.

This clonotype occurred a few times. This chain links TRBV6-2 or TRBV6-3 with TRBJ1-3; D gene unclear. Trimming pared 7 bases from V and 0 bases from J, leaving 7 bases between. Germline V gives CDR1 MNHEY, CDR2 SVGEGT. This CDR3 has 13 amino acids. CDR3 DNA sequence: TGTGCCAGCAACGACAACTCTGGAAACACCATATATTTT. It specifies CASNDNSGNTIYF.

This clonotype was seen ten or more times. This chain uses TRBV6-5 with TRBJ2-7; no reliable D call. V was trimmed by 5 bases and J by 0 bases, leaving 11 bases between them. Germline CDR1 MNHEY, CDR2 SVGAGI. CDR3 length equals 14 residues. CDR3: CASSKTGPSYEQYF. The CDR3, as DNA: TGTGCCAGCAGTAAGACTGGACCCTCCTACGAGCAGTACTTC.

The chain combines TRBV15 with TRBJ2-3, with D possibly called TRBD1 or TRBD2 (6 bases each). CDR1 is LNHNV, CDR2 YYDKDF, per germline (reference sequence). V was cut by 0 bases and J by 5 bases, with 12 bases left in between. The CDR3 is 15 residues long. The CDR3 loop reads CATSRDRGGGDTQYF. In nucleotides, the CDR3 is TGTGCCACCAGCAGAGACAGGGGAGGAGGAGATACGCAGTATTTT.

This clonotype has a count of ten or more. The chain recombines TRBV29-1 with TRBJ2-3; a possible D gene is TRBD1 (5 bases). V was trimmed by 5 bases and J by 6 bases, leaving 12 bases between them. This CDR3 region has 12 residues. Germline V gene sequence: CDR1 SQVTM, CDR2 ANQGSEA. In DNA form, the CDR3 reads TGCAGCGTTAGTACGGACACGGATACGCAGTATTTT. This gives the protein CSVSTDTDTQYF.

V is TRBV28 and J is TRBJ1-4; D unresolved. CDR1 MDHEN and CDR2 SYDVKM come from the germline V gene. V was cut by 4 bases and J by 7 bases, with 22 bases left in between. The CDR3 contains 17 residues. The CDR3 region is CASSSGTFSGIGEKLFF. The CDR3 region has the DNA TGTGCCAGCAGTTCGGGAACCTTCTCCGGAATTGGTGAAAAACTGTTTTTT.

At least ten counts were recorded for this clonotype. The chain carries TRBV5-1 and TRBJ2-7; 7 bases map to TRBD2. Germline CDR1 SGHRS, CDR2 YFSETQ. This CDR3 is 13 amino acids long. V lost 3 bases, J lost 4 bases, and 4 bases stayed unmatched. CDR3 amino acids: CASSWEGRYEQYF. In DNA form, the CDR3 reads TGCGCCAGCAGCTGGGAGGGCCGGTACGAGCAGTACTTC.

The genes are TRBV10-3 and TRBJ2-7; D possibly matches TRBD1 or TRBD2 (5 bases each). The V end lost 8 bases, the J end lost 2 bases, and 13 bases lay between the germline ends. From germline, CDR1 is ENHRY and CDR2 SYGVKD. This CDR3 has 13 amino acids. CDR3 amino acids: CAIARGDPYEQYF. Written as DNA, the CDR3 is TGTGCCATCGCAAGAGGGGACCCCTACGAGCAGTACTTC.

This clonotype was seen ten or more times. The V and J genes are TRBV20-1 and TRBJ1-6; 9 bases map to TRBD1. Per germline, CDR1 DFQATT and CDR2 SNEGSKA (reference sequence). With 5 bases clipped from V and 5 bases from J, the junction kept 7 bases outside the gene matches. CDR3 length: 15 amino acids. CDR3 sequence: CSAGRTGVHNSPLHF. CDR3 DNA sequence: TGCAGTGCTGGACGGACAGGGGTCCATAATTCACCCCTCCACTTT.

This clonotype was picked up many times. The V call is TRBV28, the J call TRBJ2-7; 11 bases map to TRBD1. This CDR3 contains 14 residues. Germline V gene lookup returns CDR1 MDHEN and CDR2 SYDVKM. The junction had 6 bases not matched to a gene; V was cut back by 8 bases and J by 3 bases. The CDR3 coding sequence is TGTGCCAGCGAGGACAGGGGGCGCCTCTACGAGCAGTACTTC. Its protein product is CASEDRGRLYEQYF.

This clonotype occurred many times. The chain carries TRBV12-3 or TRBV12-4 and TRBJ1-6; the D gene is possibly TRBD1 (6 bases). The CDR3 is made up of 15 amino acids. The V and J ends lost 3 bases and 8 bases respectively, with 14 bases between them. The CDR3 region is CASSLHRDGHSPLHF. The CDR3 DNA follows: TGTGCCAGCAGTTTGCACAGGGACGGGCATTCACCCCTCCACTTT.

This clonotype was seen repeatedly, ten times or more. V gene TRBV5-1 combines with J gene TRBJ1-1, with a possible D match to TRBD1 (5 bases). The CDR3 spans 18 residues. V shed 0 bases and J shed 1 base, with 19 bases lying between them. CDR1 is SGHRS, CDR2 YFSETQ, per germline. The CDR3 loop is CASSLARQRARTNTEAFF. In DNA form, the CDR3 reads TGCGCCAGCAGCTTGGCCCGACAGAGGGCGAGGACGAACACTGAAGCTTTCTTT.